Each of the 11 T cell receptor beta chains below was sequenced from the same sample in a study of beta chain features in type 1 diabetes. Study results and limitations: Type 1 diabetes patients had moderately but significantly shorter TCRB CDR3s in all four CD4+ subsets.

Antigens of these TCRs are unknown. Investigators reverse transcribed all isolated RNA, so they sequenced expressed TCRB transcripts. The data were produced by immunoSEQ multiplex PCR, yet TCRdb's version contains in-frame clones alone and is incomplete. The profile covers some 170,000 clones, with almost 65% appearing a single time and around 0.08% taken by the ten largest. The sample comprised naive CD4+ T cells from blood. Receptors were obtained from a man younger than 45 with type 1 diabetes.

The DNA of the CDR3 is TGTGCCTGGAGTGTAAAGGGCGCCTATAATTCACCCCTCCACTTT. It encodes CAWSVKGAYNSPLHF. The V call is TRBV30, the J call TRBJ1-6, with unresolved D. The CDR3 length is 15 residues. Trimming took off 0 bases at V and 2 bases at J, with 8 bases between the two ends. Germline CDR1 GTSNPN, CDR2 SVGIG (reference sequence).

This sequence joins TRBV30 and TRBJ1-1; D is unclear. V was shortened by 1 base and J by 4 bases, with 7 bases between the two germline ends. The CDR3 sequence is 12 residues long. CDR1 and CDR2 (germline): GTSNPN, SVGIG (reference sequence). CDR3 sequence: CAWSEQRTEAFF. For the CDR3, the DNA is TGTGCCTGGAGTGAACAACGCACTGAAGCTTTCTTT.

Of note for this clone: Other DNA variants within this sample encode the same CDR3. The chain recombines TRBV29-1 with TRBJ1-2; D gene ambiguous. Germline values: CDR1 SQVTM, CDR2 ANQGSEA. With 4 bases removed from V and 2 bases from J, the gap between germline ends came to 5 bases. The CDR3 consists of 11 residues. The CDR3 DNA follows: TGCAGCGTTGCCCCGAACTATGGCTACACCTTC. Its protein product is CSVAPNYGYTF. The entire variable domain, with the rest obtained from reference TRBV29-1 and TRBJ1-2, is as follows: SAVISQKPSRDICQRGTSLTIQCQVDSQVTMMFWYRQQPGQSLTLIATANQGSEATYESGFVIDKFPISRPNLTFSTLTVSNMSPEDSSIYLCSVAPNYGYTFGSGTRLTVV.

The chain joins TRBV30 to TRBJ2-4; 7 bases fit TRBD2. CDR1 and CDR2 from the germline V gene are GTSNPN and SVGIG (reference sequence). V was pared by 3 bases and J by 4 bases, with 6 bases of the junction left unmatched. The CDR3 has 14 residues. The CDR3 bases are TGTGCCTGGAGGACTGGGGGAGGGAAAAACATTCAGTACTTC. Translated, it gives CAWRTGGGKNIQYF.

As regards this clone: The identical CDR3 is also encoded by other nucleotide sequences in the sample. The chain employs TRBV20-1 and TRBJ2-5, with TRBD2 as a possible D gene (6 bases). This CDR3 region has 11 residues. The germline gives CDR1 DFQATT, CDR2 SNEGSKA (reference sequence). Trimming pared 5 bases from V and 5 bases from J, leaving 9 bases between. CDR3 region: CSAHRGETQYF. The CDR3 DNA reads TGCAGTGCTCATCGGGGGGAGACCCAGTACTTC.

This chain connects TRBV4-3 to TRBJ2-3, with TRBD2 identical over 8 bases. The germline gives CDR1 LGHNA, CDR2 YSLEER. V gave up 4 bases and J gave up 1 base; unmatched junction bases: 7. The CDR3 runs 16 residues. The CDR3 DNA is TGCGCCAGCAGCCGCTCTAGCGGGCGCCGCACAGATACGCAGTATTTT. As protein: CASSRSSGRRTDTQYF.

The chain carries TRBV28 and TRBJ2-7; 7 positions match TRBD2. The CDR3 has 12 residues. CDR1 is MDHEN and CDR2 is SYDVKM in the germline V gene. V lost 4 bases to trimming and J lost 4 bases; unmatched junction nucleotides: 1. The CDR3 protein is CASSYGGYEQYF. CDR3 bases: TGTGCCAGCAGTTACGGGGGGTACGAGCAGTACTTC.

This chain links TRBV4-1 with TRBJ2-5; 9 bases are shared with TRBD1. The CDR3 runs 15 residues. Trimming took 1 base from V and 3 from J; bases not matched to a gene: 3. CDR1 is MGHRA, CDR2 YSYEKL, per germline. The CDR3 nucleotides read TGCGCCAGCAGCCAAGGGACAGGGGCGAAAGAGACCCAGTACTTC. It translates to CASSQGTGAKETQYF.

This clone has a handful of counts. The gene calls are TRBV25-1 and TRBJ1-2; no clear D. The germline V gene has CDR1 MGHDK and CDR2 SYGVNS. This CDR3 comprises 14 residues. V gave up 5 bases and J gave up 0 bases, with 10 bases separating them. The CDR3 loop is CASSPGGTNYGYTF. Written as DNA, the CDR3 is TGTGCCAGCAGTCCCGGTGGGACTAACTATGGCTACACCTTC.

As regards this clone: Distinct nucleotide sequences in the sample also encode this CDR3. V is TRBV29-1 and J is TRBJ2-3; D is undetermined. There are 12 residues in the CDR3. The germline gives CDR1 SQVTM, CDR2 ANQGSEA. Trimming pared 8 bases from V and 6 bases from J, leaving 15 bases between. This CDR3 is CSSRPEVDTQYF. In nucleotides, the CDR3 is TGCAGCTCCAGACCCGAGGTGGATACGCAGTATTTT.

V usage is TRBV7-9 and J usage is TRBJ2-7; perhaps D is TRBD1 or TRBD2 (5 bases each). With 3 bases removed from V and 2 bases from J, the gap between germline ends came to 11 bases. The CDR3 contains 14 residues. Germline loops: CDR1 SEHNR, CDR2 FQNEAQ (reference sequence). CDR3 amino acids: CASSFGTQTYEQYF. CDR3 in DNA: TGTGCCAGCAGCTTCGGGACGCAGACCTACGAGCAGTACTTC.